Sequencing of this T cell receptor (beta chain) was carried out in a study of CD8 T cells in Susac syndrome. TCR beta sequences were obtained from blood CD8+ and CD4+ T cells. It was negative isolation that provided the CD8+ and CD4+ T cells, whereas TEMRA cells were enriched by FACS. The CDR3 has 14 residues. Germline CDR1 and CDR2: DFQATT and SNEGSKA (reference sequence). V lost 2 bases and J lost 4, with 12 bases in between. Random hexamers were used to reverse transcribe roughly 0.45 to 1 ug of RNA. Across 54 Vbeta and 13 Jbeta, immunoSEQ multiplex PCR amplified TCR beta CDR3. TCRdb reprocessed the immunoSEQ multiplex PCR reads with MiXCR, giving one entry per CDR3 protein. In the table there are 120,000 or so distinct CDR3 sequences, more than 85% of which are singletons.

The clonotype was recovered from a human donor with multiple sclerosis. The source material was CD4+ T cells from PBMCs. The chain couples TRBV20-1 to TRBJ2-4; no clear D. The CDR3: CSARLVPPKNIQYF. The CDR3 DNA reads TGCAGTGCTAGATTAGTCCCCCCGAAAAACATTCAGTACTTC.